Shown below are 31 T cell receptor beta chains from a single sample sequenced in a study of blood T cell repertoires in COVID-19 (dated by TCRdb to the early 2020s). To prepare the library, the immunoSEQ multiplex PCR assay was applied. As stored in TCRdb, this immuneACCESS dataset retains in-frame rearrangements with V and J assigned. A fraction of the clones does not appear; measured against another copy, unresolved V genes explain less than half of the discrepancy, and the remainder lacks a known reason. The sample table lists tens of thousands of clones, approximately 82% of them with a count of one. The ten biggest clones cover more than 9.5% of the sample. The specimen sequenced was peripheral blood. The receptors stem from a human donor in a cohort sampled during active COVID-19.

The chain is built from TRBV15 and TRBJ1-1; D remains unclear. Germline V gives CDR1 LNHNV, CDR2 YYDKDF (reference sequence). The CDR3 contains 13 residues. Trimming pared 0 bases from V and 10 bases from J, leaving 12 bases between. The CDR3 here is CATSREQHIGAFF. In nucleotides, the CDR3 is TGTGCCACCAGCAGAGAACAGCACATTGGAGCTTTCTTT.

The CDR3 loop is CASSSGTADGYTF. The DNA for the CDR3 is TGTGCCAGCAGCTCCGGGACAGCTGATGGCTACACCTTC. The gene calls are TRBV7-2 and TRBJ1-2; 7 bases agree with TRBD1. With 4 bases clipped from V and 6 bases from J, the junction kept 5 bases outside the gene matches. The germline gives CDR1 SGHTA, CDR2 FQGNSA. The CDR3 contains 13 residues. The whole variable domain, remainder taken from reference TRBV7-2 and TRBJ1-2, is GAGVSQSPSNKVTEKGKDVELRCDPISGHTALYWYRQSLGQGLEFLIYFQGNSAPDKSGLPSDRFSAERTGGSVSTLTIQRTQQEDSAVYLCASSSGTADGYTFGSGTRLTVV.

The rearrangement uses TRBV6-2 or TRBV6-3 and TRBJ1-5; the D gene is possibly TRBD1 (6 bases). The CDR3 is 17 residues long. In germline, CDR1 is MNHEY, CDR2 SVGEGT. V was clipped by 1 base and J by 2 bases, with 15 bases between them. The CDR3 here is CASSYFGLGAGNQPQHF. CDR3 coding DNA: TGTGCCAGCAGTTACTTCGGCCTGGGGGCAGGCAATCAGCCCCAGCATTTT.

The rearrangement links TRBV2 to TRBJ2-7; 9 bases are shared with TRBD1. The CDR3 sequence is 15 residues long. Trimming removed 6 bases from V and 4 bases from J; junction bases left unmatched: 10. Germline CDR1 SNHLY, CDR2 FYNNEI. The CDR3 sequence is CASSGRDRVGYEQYF. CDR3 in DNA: TGTGCCAGCAGCGGAAGGGACAGGGTGGGATACGAGCAGTACTTC. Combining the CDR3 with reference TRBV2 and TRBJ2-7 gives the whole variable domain EPEVTQTPSHQVTQMGQEVILRCVPISNHLYFYWYRQILGQKVEFLVSFYNNEISEKSEIFDDQFSVERPDGSNFTLKIRSTKLEDSAMYFCASSGRDRVGYEQYFGPGTRLTVT.

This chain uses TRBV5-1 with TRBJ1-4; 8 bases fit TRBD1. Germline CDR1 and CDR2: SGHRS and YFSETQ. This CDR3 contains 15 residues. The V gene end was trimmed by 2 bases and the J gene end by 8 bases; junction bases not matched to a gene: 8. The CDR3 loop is CASSLQGGLEEKLFF. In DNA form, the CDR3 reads TGCGCCAGCAGCTTACAGGGGGGACTCGAGGAAAAACTGTTTTTT. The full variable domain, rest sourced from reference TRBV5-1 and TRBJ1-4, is KAGVTQTPRYLIKTRGQQVTLSCSPISGHRSVSWYQQTPGQGLQFLFEYFSETQRNKGNFPGRFSGRQFSNSRSEMNVSTLELGDSALYLCASSLQGGLEEKLFFGSGTQLSVL.

The CDR3 DNA reads TGCGCCAGCAGCTACGGGACAGGGGATTCACCCCTCCACTTT. Amino acid sequence: CASSYGTGDSPLHF. This chain joins TRBV5-1 and TRBJ1-6; TRBD1 aligns across 10 bases. Germline V CDR1 and CDR2: SGHRS, YFSETQ. V lost 3 bases to trimming and J lost 8 bases; unmatched junction nucleotides: 2. This CDR3 comprises 14 residues.

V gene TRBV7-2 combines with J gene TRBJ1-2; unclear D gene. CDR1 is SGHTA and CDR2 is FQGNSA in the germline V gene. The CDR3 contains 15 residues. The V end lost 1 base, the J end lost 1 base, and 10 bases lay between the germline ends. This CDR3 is CASSLELQYNYGYTF. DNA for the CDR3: TGTGCCAGCAGCTTAGAATTGCAGTATAACTATGGCTACACCTTC.

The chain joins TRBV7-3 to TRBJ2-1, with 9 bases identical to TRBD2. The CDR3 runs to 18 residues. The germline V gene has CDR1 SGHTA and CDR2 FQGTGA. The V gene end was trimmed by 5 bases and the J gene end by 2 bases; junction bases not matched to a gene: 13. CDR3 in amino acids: CASSHPSKREEAYNEQFF. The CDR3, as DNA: TGTGCCAGCAGCCACCCCTCAAAGCGGGAGGAGGCCTACAATGAGCAGTTCTTC.

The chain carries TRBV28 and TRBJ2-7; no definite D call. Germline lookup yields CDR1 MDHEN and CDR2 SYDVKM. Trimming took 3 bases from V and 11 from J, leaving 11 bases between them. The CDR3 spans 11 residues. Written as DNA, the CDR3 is TGTGCCAGCAGTTTGGGCCCCACCAAGTACTTC. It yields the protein CASSLGPTKYF.

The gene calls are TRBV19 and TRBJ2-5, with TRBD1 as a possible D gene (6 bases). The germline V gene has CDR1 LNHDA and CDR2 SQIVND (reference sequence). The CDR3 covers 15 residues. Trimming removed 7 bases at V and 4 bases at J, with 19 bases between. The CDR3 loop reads CASNPGAGAGETQYF. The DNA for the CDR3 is TGTGCCAGTAACCCGGGTGCAGGGGCGGGAGAGACCCAGTACTTC.

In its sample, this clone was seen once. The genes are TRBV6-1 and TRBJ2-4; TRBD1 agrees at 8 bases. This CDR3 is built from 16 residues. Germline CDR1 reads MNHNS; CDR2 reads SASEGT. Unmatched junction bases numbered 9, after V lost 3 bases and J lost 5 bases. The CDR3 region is CASSEGGQGLENIQYF. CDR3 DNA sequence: TGTGCCAGCAGTGAGGGAGGACAGGGTCTCGAAAACATTCAGTACTTC.

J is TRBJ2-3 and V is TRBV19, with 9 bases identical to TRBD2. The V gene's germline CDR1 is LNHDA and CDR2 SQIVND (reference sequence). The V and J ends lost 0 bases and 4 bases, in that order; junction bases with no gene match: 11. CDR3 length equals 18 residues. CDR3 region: CASSIEGASGIIPDTQYF. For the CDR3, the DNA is TGTGCCAGTAGTATAGAGGGGGCTAGCGGGATTATCCCAGATACGCAGTATTTT.

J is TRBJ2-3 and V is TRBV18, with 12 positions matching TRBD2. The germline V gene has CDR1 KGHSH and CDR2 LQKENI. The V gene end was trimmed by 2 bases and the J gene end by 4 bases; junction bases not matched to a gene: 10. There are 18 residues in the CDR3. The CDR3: CASSPLGLAGLPADTQYF. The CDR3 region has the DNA TGTGCCAGCTCACCATTGGGACTAGCGGGCCTACCAGCAGATACGCAGTATTTT. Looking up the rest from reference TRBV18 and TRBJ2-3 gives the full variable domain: NAGVMQNPRHLVRRRGQEARLRCSPMKGHSHVYWYRQLPEEGLKFMVYLQKENIIDESGMPKERFSAEFPKEGPSILRIQQVVRGDSAAYFCASSPLGLAGLPADTQYFGPGTRLTVL.

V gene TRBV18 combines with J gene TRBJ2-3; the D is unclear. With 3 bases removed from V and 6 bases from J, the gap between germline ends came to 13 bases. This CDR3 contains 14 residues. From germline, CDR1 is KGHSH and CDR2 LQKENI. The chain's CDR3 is CASSPVRGVDTQYF. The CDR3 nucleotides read TGTGCCAGCTCACCGGTTCGAGGAGTGGATACGCAGTATTTT. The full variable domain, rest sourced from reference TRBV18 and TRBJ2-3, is NAGVMQNPRHLVRRRGQEARLRCSPMKGHSHVYWYRQLPEEGLKFMVYLQKENIIDESGMPKERFSAEFPKEGPSILRIQQVVRGDSAAYFCASSPVRGVDTQYFGPGTRLTVL.

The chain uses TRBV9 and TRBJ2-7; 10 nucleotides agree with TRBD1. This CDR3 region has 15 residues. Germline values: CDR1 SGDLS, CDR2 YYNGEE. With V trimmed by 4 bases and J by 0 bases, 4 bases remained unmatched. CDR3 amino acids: CASSSRTGGSYEQYF. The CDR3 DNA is TGTGCCAGCAGCTCCCGGACAGGGGGCTCCTACGAGCAGTACTTC.

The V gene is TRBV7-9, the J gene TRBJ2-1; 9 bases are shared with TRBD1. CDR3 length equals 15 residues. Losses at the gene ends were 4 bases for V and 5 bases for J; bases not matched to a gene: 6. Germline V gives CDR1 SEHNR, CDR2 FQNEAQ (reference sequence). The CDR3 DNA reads TGTGCCAGCAGCTATCGGACAGGGGTGGACAATGAGCAGTTCTTC. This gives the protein CASSYRTGVDNEQFF.

The CDR3 protein is CASSQSRDSYEQYF. DNA for the CDR3: TGTGCCAGCAGCCAGTCCCGGGACAGCTACGAGCAGTACTTC. The genes are TRBV7-2 and TRBJ2-7; 7 nucleotides agree with TRBD1. After removal of 5 bases from V and 3 bases from J, the junction contained 7 bases not matched to a gene. The CDR3 has 14 residues. Germline loops: CDR1 SGHTA, CDR2 FQGNSA.

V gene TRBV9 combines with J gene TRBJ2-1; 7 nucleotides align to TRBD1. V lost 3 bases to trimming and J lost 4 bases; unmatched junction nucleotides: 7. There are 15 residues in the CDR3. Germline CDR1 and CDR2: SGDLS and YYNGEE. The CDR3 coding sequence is TGTGCCAGCAGCGCCCTCGGGACAGTTTACAATGAGCAGTTCTTC. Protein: CASSALGTVYNEQFF. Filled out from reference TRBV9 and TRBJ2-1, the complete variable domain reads DSGVTQTPKHLITATGQRVTLRCSPRSGDLSVYWYQQSLDQGLQFLIQYYNGEERAKGNILERFSAQQFPDLHSELNLSSLELGDSALYFCASSALGTVYNEQFFGPGTRLTVL.

As DNA, the CDR3 is TGTGCCAGCAGTATCCCCCGGGGGGTTTGGACTGAAGCTTTCTTT. Translated, it gives CASSIPRGVWTEAFF. This rearrangement joins TRBV6-5 to TRBJ1-1; tentatively, D is TRBD1 (5 bases). The germline V gene encodes CDR1 MNHEY and CDR2 SVGAGI. V shed 5 bases and J shed 5 bases, with 18 bases lying between them. The CDR3 loop spans 15 amino acids.

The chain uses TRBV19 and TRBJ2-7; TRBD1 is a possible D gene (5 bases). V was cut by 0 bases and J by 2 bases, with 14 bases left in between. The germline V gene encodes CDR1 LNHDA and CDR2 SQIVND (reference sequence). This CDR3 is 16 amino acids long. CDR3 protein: CASSIDRSQAPYEQYF. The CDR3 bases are TGTGCCAGTAGTATAGATCGGTCACAGGCGCCCTACGAGCAGTACTTC.

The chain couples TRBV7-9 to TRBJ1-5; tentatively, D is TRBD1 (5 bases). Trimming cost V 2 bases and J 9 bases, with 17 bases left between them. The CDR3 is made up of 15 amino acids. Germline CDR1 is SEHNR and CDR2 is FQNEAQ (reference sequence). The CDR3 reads CASSLSWGPSMPQHF. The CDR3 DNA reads TGTGCCAGCAGCTTAAGTTGGGGCCCTAGTATGCCCCAGCATTTT.

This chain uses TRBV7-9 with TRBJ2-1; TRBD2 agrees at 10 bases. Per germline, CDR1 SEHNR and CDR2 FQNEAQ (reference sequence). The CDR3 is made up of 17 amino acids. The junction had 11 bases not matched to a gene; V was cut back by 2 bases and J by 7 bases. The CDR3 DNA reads TGTGCCAGCAGCTTACGGGGGTTAGCGGGAGGCTCTAATGAGCAGTTCTTC. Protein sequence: CASSLRGLAGGSNEQFF.

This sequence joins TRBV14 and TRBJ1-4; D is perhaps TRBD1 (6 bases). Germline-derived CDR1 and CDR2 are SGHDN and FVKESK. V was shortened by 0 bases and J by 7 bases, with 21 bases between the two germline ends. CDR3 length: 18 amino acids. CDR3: CASSQERRQAPFSEKLFF. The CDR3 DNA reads TGTGCCAGCAGCCAAGAACGTCGACAGGCGCCCTTTTCTGAAAAACTGTTTTTT.

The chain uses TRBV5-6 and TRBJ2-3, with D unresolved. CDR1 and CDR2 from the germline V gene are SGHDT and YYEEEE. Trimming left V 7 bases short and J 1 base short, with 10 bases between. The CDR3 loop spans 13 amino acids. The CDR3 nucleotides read TGTGCCAGCCATACCCAGGGCACAGATACGCAGTATTTT. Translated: CASHTQGTDTQYF.

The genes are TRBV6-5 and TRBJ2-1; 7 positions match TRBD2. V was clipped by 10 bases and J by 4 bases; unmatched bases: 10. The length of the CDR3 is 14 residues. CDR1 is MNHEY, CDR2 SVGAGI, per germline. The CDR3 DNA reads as TGTGCCACCAGGAGGGAGGGAAGTTACAATGAGCAGTTCTTC. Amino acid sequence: CATRREGSYNEQFF.

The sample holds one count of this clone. DNA for the CDR3: TGTGCCAGCAGCCAACATACCGGGACAGGGGTCCCCTACGAGCAGTACTTC. This sequence encodes CASSQHTGTGVPYEQYF. This sequence joins TRBV4-2 and TRBJ2-7; 10 positions match TRBD1. V lost 2 bases and J lost 2; bases outside the gene matches: 9. Germline CDR1 and CDR2: LGHNA and YNFKEQ. The CDR3 runs 17 residues.

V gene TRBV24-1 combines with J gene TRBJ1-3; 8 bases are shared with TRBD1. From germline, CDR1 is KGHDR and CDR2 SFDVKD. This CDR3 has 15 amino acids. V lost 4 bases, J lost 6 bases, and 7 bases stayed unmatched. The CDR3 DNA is TGTGCCACCAGTGACCAGGACAGGGCAACAAACACCATATATTTT. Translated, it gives CATSDQDRATNTIYF.

The CDR3 DNA is TGTGCCAGCAGCCAAGATAATGGGCCCCGTACTGAAGCTTTCTTT. Residues: CASSQDNGPRTEAFF. The chain uses TRBV4-2 and TRBJ1-1; D is ambiguous. The CDR3 length is 15 residues. Trimming removed 0 bases at V and 5 bases at J, with 13 bases between. Germline assignment: CDR1 LGHNA and CDR2 YNFKEQ.

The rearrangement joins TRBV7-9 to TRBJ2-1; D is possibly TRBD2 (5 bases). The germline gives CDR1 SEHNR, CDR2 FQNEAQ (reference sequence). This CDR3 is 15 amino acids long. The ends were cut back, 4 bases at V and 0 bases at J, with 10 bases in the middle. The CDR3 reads CASSWDSVSYNEQFF. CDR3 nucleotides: TGTGCCAGCAGCTGGGATAGCGTCTCCTACAATGAGCAGTTCTTC. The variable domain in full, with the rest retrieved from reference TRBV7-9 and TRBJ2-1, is DTGVSQNPRHKITKRGQNVTFRCDPISEHNRLYWYRQTLGQGPEFLTYFQNEAQLEKSRLLSDRFSAERPKGSFSTLEIQRTEQGDSAMYLCASSWDSVSYNEQFFGPGTRLTVL.

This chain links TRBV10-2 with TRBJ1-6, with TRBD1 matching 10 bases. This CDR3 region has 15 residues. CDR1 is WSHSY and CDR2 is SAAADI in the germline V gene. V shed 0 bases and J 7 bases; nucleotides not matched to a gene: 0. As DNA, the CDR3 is TGCGCCAGCAGTGAGTCGGGACAGGGGAATTCACCCCTCCACTTT. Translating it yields CASSESGQGNSPLHF.

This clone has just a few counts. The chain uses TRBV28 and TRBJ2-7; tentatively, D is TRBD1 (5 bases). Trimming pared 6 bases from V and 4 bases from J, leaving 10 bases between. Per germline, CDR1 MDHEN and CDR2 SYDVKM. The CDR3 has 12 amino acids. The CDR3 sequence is CASRGTGYEQYF. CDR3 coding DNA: TGTGCCAGCAGGGGAACAGGATACGAGCAGTACTTC.